One and the same sample provided the 32 T cell receptor beta chains below, sequenced in a study of Ad26.COV2.S vaccination and SARS-CoV-2 variants. Sequencing was performed with immunoSEQ multiplex PCR; in TCRdb, only in-frame clones are kept and a portion is missing. The data show 300,000 to 450,000 clones, just over 90% seen once. The sample here was peripheral blood, taken after recovery from COVID-19. These TCRs come from a human donor who had recovered from COVID-19.

This clone was seen only a few times. J is TRBJ2-7 and V is TRBV6-5; D gene uncertain. Germline-derived CDR1 and CDR2 are MNHEY and SVGAGI. Trimming removed 2 bases from V and 2 bases from J, with 10 bases in between. The CDR3 extends over 14 amino acids. The CDR3 DNA sequence: TGTGCCAGCAGTTACGGGCGAAAACCCTACGAGCAGTACTTC. Its protein is CASSYGRKPYEQYF.

V usage is TRBV5-4 and J usage is TRBJ1-1; a weak D match, TRBD1 (6 bases). The CDR3 consists of 13 residues. CDR1 is SGHNT and CDR2 is YYREEE in the germline V gene (reference sequence). The germline V and J ends were trimmed by 5 bases and 4 bases, with 12 bases remaining between them. The DNA for the CDR3 is TGTGCCAGCAGTCCTCGAGGGGGCACTGAAGCTTTCTTT. It encodes CASSPRGGTEAFF.

Here the CDR3 DNA reads TGTGCCAGCAGGGCTTCACTCGCACTTAGCACAGATACGCAGTATTTT. This gives the protein CASRASLALSTDTQYF. This chain joins TRBV2 and TRBJ2-3, with unresolved D. Germline V gene sequence: CDR1 SNHLY, CDR2 FYNNEI. The ends were cut back, 6 bases at V and 0 bases at J, with 16 bases in the middle. The length of the CDR3 is 16 residues.

Details on this clone: This sample also contains other DNA sequences that code for the same CDR3. The V gene is TRBV5-4, the J gene TRBJ2-2; D gene ambiguous. This CDR3 contains 12 residues. Germline CDR1 reads SGHNT; CDR2 reads YYREEE (reference sequence). With 2 bases removed from V and 4 bases from J, the gap between germline ends came to 3 bases. CDR3 residues: CASSFGTGELFF. The DNA for the CDR3 is TGTGCCAGCAGCTTTGGCACCGGGGAGCTGTTTTTT.

This clone appeared once. The chain combines TRBV9 with TRBJ1-1; D is unclear. This CDR3 comprises 15 residues. Germline V gene data show CDR1 as SGDLS and CDR2 as YYNGEE. V was pared by 6 bases and J by 1 base, with 16 bases between. The chain's CDR3 is CASNPGASGNTEAFF. CDR3 DNA: TGTGCCAGCAATCCGGGCGCCAGCGGGAACACTGAAGCTTTCTTT.

The J gene is TRBJ2-6, the V gene TRBV19, with 7 bases aligning to TRBD1. The ends lost 3 bases at V and 4 bases at J; junction bases unmatched: 12. The CDR3 contains 18 residues. Germline V lookup: CDR1 LNHDA, CDR2 SQIVND (reference sequence). CDR3 region: CASSIMPLQGPGANVLTF. CDR3 nucleotide sequence: TGTGCCAGTAGTATTATGCCATTACAGGGGCCCGGGGCCAACGTCCTGACTTTC.

This sequence joins TRBV7-8 and TRBJ1-5; the match to TRBD1 covers 7 bases. Germline trimming cut 1 base from V and 4 bases from J; bases unmatched to any gene: 4. Germline loops: CDR1 SGHVS, CDR2 FQNEAQ. The CDR3 is made up of 15 amino acids. CDR3 region: CASSLVAGGNQPQHF. CDR3 DNA sequence: TGTGCCAGCAGCTTAGTTGCAGGGGGAAATCAGCCCCAGCATTTT.

This chain uses TRBV7-2 with TRBJ2-2; 11 bases are shared with TRBD1. This CDR3 is built from 14 residues. CDR1 is SGHTA and CDR2 is FQGNSA in the germline V gene. J lost 8 bases, V lost 9 bases, and 8 bases had no gene match. DNA of the CDR3: TGTGCCAGTTCCGGACAGGGGGCGGTGGGGGAGCTGTTTTTT. Its translation: CASSGQGAVGELFF.

A remark on this clone: Within the sample, other DNA sequences also encode this same CDR3. The rearrangement uses TRBV29-1 and TRBJ2-1, with D unclear. This CDR3 contains 13 residues. The germline gives CDR1 SQVTM, CDR2 ANQGSEA. V shed 3 bases and J shed 0 bases, with 6 bases lying between them. The CDR3 DNA sequence: TGCAGCGTTGACAGGTCCTCCTACAATGAGCAGTTCTTC. This codes for CSVDRSSYNEQFF.

The chain joins TRBV3-1 (or the pseudogene TRBV3-2) to TRBJ2-3, with 8 positions matching TRBD2. Germline V lookup: CDR1 LGHDT, CDR2 YNNKEL (reference sequence). The trim removed 0 bases at V and 6 bases at J, leaving 8 bases unmatched. The CDR3 is 16 amino acids. The CDR3 protein is CASSQELGGGSDTQYF. DNA of the CDR3: TGTGCCAGCAGCCAAGAGTTGGGCGGGGGGTCGGATACGCAGTATTTT.

The chain combines TRBV19 with TRBJ1-1, with D unresolved. This CDR3 spans 15 amino acids. Germline V lookup: CDR1 LNHDA, CDR2 SQIVND (reference sequence). V lost 0 bases and J lost 3, with 11 bases in between. The CDR3 DNA reads as TGTGCCAGTAGTATAGAGCCGGTTGACTACACTGAAGCTTTCTTT. It yields the protein CASSIEPVDYTEAFF.

This clone appeared once. As DNA, the CDR3 is TGTGCCAGCAGTTACGGACAGGGTACGGCCTACGAGCAGTACTTC. Amino acids: CASSYGQGTAYEQYF. The V gene is TRBV6-5, the J gene TRBJ2-7; 8 positions agree with TRBD1. Germline CDR1 and CDR2: MNHEY and SVGAGI. V was pared by 2 bases and J by 2 bases, with 5 bases of the junction left unmatched. The CDR3 length is 15 residues.

This clone was observed once. This sequence joins TRBV10-3 and TRBJ1-1; TRBD1 agrees at 10 bases. With V trimmed by 5 bases and J by 11 bases, 11 bases remained unmatched. Germline values: CDR1 ENHRY, CDR2 SYGVKD. The CDR3 sequence is 14 residues long. The CDR3 loop reads CAISPPGQGRPAFF. The CDR3 nucleotides read TGTGCCATCAGTCCCCCGGGACAGGGGCGCCCGGCTTTCTTT.

The sample holds a few counts of this clone. V and J are TRBV25-1 and TRBJ1-2; TRBD1 agrees at 11 bases. Germline assignment: CDR1 MGHDK and CDR2 SYGVNS. The V gene end was trimmed by 2 bases and the J gene end by 7 bases; junction bases not matched to a gene: 3. This CDR3 is 14 amino acids long. CDR3 region: CASSEPGTGGGYTF. The CDR3 region has the DNA TGTGCCAGCAGTGAACCCGGGACAGGGGGTGGCTACACCTTC.

This chain joins TRBV7-2 and TRBJ2-3, with TRBD2 identical over 14 bases. Unmatched junction bases numbered 7, after V lost 3 bases and J lost 8 bases. Germline V gives CDR1 SGHTA, CDR2 FQGNSA. The CDR3 is 16 amino acids. The chain's CDR3 is CASSLTSGGVVVTQYF. The CDR3 DNA follows: TGTGCCAGCAGCTTGACTAGCGGGGGGGTGGTGGTTACGCAGTATTTT.

This clone turned up a few times. V usage is TRBV2 and J usage is TRBJ2-1; no clear D gene. Trimming shortened V by 2 bases and J by 7 bases, and 15 bases separated the two germline ends. The CDR3 sequence is 15 residues long. Germline V gene data show CDR1 as SNHLY and CDR2 as FYNNEI. CDR3 bases: TGTGCCAGCAGTGAAAGACCCTTTCTGAGGAATGAGCAGTTCTTC. Translating it yields CASSERPFLRNEQFF. Complete variable domain (other parts from reference TRBV2 and TRBJ2-1): EPEVTQTPSHQVTQMGQEVILRCVPISNHLYFYWYRQILGQKVEFLVSFYNNEISEKSEIFDDQFSVERPDGSNFTLKIRSTKLEDSAMYFCASSERPFLRNEQFFGPGTRLTVL.

This chain links TRBV2 with TRBJ1-2, with TRBD1 matching over 7 bases. This CDR3 is built from 15 residues. Losses at the gene ends were 8 bases for V and 3 bases for J; bases not matched to a gene: 12. From germline, CDR1 is SNHLY and CDR2 FYNNEI. DNA of the CDR3: TGTGCCAGCGAGGAGACAGGGAGGCGCTACTATGGCTACACCTTC. Protein: CASEETGRRYYGYTF.

This sequence joins TRBV7-8 and TRBJ1-2; D might be TRBD1 (5 bases). V was clipped by 6 bases and J by 3 bases, with 29 bases between them. Germline V CDR1 and CDR2: SGHVS, FQNEAQ. The CDR3 is 19 amino acids. The CDR3 here is CASSLLIGDSFSGDYGYTF. As DNA, the CDR3 is TGTGCCAGCAGTTTGCTGATAGGAGACAGTTTTTCTGGGGACTATGGCTACACCTTC.

This clone has more than one count but fewer than ten. The chain recombines TRBV2 with TRBJ1-2; no reliable D call. V was pared by 7 bases and J by 0 bases, with 12 bases between. This CDR3 comprises 14 residues. CDR1 and CDR2 (germline): SNHLY, FYNNEI. Here the CDR3 reads CASKEQPSNYGYTF. CDR3 nucleotides: TGTGCCAGCAAAGAACAGCCTTCTAACTATGGCTACACCTTC.

The V and J genes are TRBV5-4 and TRBJ2-3; 7 positions agree with TRBD1. V gave up 5 bases and J gave up 4 bases; unmatched junction bases: 7. In germline, CDR1 is SGHNT, CDR2 YYREEE (reference sequence). The CDR3 length is 14 residues. CDR3 sequence (DNA): TGTGCCAGCAGAAAAGACAGGGCGGCAGATACGCAGTATTTT. Protein sequence: CASRKDRAADTQYF.

This rearrangement joins TRBV27 to TRBJ2-7; TRBD2 agrees at 11 bases. The CDR3 covers 15 residues. Trimming took 4 bases from V and 3 from J; bases not matched to a gene: 5. Germline V gene sequence: CDR1 MNHEY, CDR2 SMNVEV (reference sequence). The CDR3: CASSSLTSGDYEQYF. Written as DNA, the CDR3 is TGTGCCAGCAGTTCACTGACTAGCGGGGACTACGAGCAGTACTTC.

The V and J genes are TRBV5-1 and TRBJ1-1; D gene uncertain. V lost 0 bases to trimming and J lost 4 bases, with 10 bases between them. The CDR3 sequence is 14 residues long. Germline CDR1 reads SGHRS; CDR2 reads YFSETQ. The chain's CDR3 is CASSLGAGSTEAFF. DNA for the CDR3: TGCGCCAGCAGCTTGGGGGCGGGGTCCACTGAAGCTTTCTTT.

V and J are TRBV29-1 and TRBJ2-3; no clear D. Between the trimmed V and J ends, which lost 6 bases and 0 bases, there was a span of 10 bases. Germline values: CDR1 SQVTM, CDR2 ANQGSEA. The CDR3 is made up of 13 amino acids. The CDR3 DNA reads as TGCAGCGTCGCAACGACGAGCACAGATACGCAGTATTTT. This gives the protein CSVATTSTDTQYF.

V is TRBV6-6 and J is TRBJ1-6; 7 bases map to TRBD1. Losses at the gene ends were 5 bases for V and 0 bases for J; bases not matched to a gene: 4. The CDR3 spans 16 residues. CDR1 is MNHNY and CDR2 is SVGAGI in the germline V gene (reference sequence). This CDR3 is CASSRQGDSYNSPLHF. In nucleotides, the CDR3 is TGTGCCAGCAGTCGACAGGGCGACTCCTATAATTCACCCCTCCACTTT.

The rearrangement uses TRBV4-3 and TRBJ2-7; tentatively, D is TRBD2 (6 bases). CDR3 size: 15 residues. V lost 5 bases to trimming and J lost 2 bases, with 16 bases between them. Germline CDR1 reads LGHNA; CDR2 reads YSLEER. The DNA for the CDR3 is TGCGCCAGCAGCGCTGTCCGGGACTTCCCCTACGAGCAGTACTTC. It specifies CASSAVRDFPYEQYF.

The V gene is TRBV24-1, the J gene TRBJ1-2; D gene unclear. Germline loops: CDR1 KGHDR, CDR2 SFDVKD. V lost 7 bases to trimming and J lost 10 bases, with 18 bases between them. CDR3 length: 13 amino acids. CDR3 loop: CATRIGGWEDYTF. In DNA form, the CDR3 reads TGTGCCACCAGGATTGGAGGGTGGGAAGACTACACCTTC.

V and J are TRBV5-4 and TRBJ1-1; the match to TRBD1 covers 7 bases. The CDR3 covers 13 residues. The V and J ends lost 4 bases and 5 bases, in that order; junction bases with no gene match: 5. Germline values: CDR1 SGHNT, CDR2 YYREEE (reference sequence). The CDR3 loop is CASSLTGFTEAFF. The CDR3 DNA reads TGTGCCAGCAGCCTGACAGGGTTTACTGAAGCTTTCTTT.

The rearrangement uses TRBV27 and TRBJ1-6; D is uncertain. This CDR3 has 12 amino acids. CDR1 is MNHEY and CDR2 is SMNVEV in the germline V gene (reference sequence). V was cut by 8 bases and J by 7 bases, with 9 bases left in between. The CDR3 coding sequence is TGTGCCAGCCAGACGAGGAATTCACCCCTCCACTTT. It yields the protein CASQTRNSPLHF.

J is TRBJ2-7 and V is TRBV27, with D unresolved. Trimming shortened V by 6 bases and J by 6 bases, and 15 bases separated the two germline ends. The CDR3 covers 13 residues. CDR1 and CDR2 (germline): MNHEY, SMNVEV (reference sequence). The CDR3 protein is CASSLAPPGEQYF. In nucleotides, the CDR3 is TGTGCCAGCAGCCTTGCGCCCCCGGGCGAGCAGTACTTC.

This chain uses TRBV5-1 with TRBJ1-4; D not resolved. CDR1 SGHRS and CDR2 YFSETQ come from the germline V gene. The CDR3 is 14 residues long. The V gene lost 0 bases and the J gene lost 1 base, with 4 bases spanning the gap. CDR3 region: CASSLDRTNEKLFF. The CDR3 DNA follows: TGCGCCAGCAGCTTGGACCGAACTAATGAAAAACTGTTTTTT.

The CDR3 reads CATTWAEYSNQPQHF. The CDR3 DNA reads TGTGCCACCACATGGGCAGAATATAGCAATCAGCCCCAGCATTTT. The chain uses TRBV24-1 and TRBJ1-5; the D is unclear. Germline V gene data show CDR1 as KGHDR and CDR2 as SFDVKD. CDR3 length equals 15 residues. The V and J ends lost 8 bases and 0 bases respectively, with 13 bases between them.

The CDR3 DNA reads as TGTGCCAGCAGCCCTAGCCGGTACACAGATACGCAGTATTTT. This translates into CASSPSRYTDTQYF. The J gene is TRBJ2-3, the V gene TRBV7-2; the D gene is possibly TRBD2 (5 bases). Germline-derived CDR1 and CDR2 are SGHTA and FQGNSA. There are 14 residues in the CDR3. V lost 5 bases to trimming and J lost 2 bases, with 11 bases between them.